This T cell receptor beta chain comes out of a study of blood T cell repertoires in COVID-19. Clones were read by immunoSEQ multiplex PCR, and TCRdb kept only the in-frame ones, dropping some. The sample has some 250,000 clones; around 87% are singletons. CDR1 and CDR2 from the germline V gene are MNHNS and SASEGT. The J segment lost 5 bases and the V segment lost 7 bases, leaving 7 bases of the junction unmatched. The length of the CDR3 is 13 residues. This clone was recorded only once. The chain has TRBV6-1 and TRBJ2-5; TRBD2 aligns across 7 bases. This receptor was obtained from a woman in her seventies with active or convalescent COVID-19. Material: peripheral blood. The CDR3 protein is CASTPSGAETQYF. DNA of the CDR3: TGTGCCAGCACCCCCAGCGGGGCGGAGACCCAGTACTTC.